A single sample is the source of the 21 T cell receptor beta chains below, sequenced in a study of human T cells and chemical hapten exposure. One entry per CDR3 protein results from TCRdb running MiXCR on the RACE reads. The sample includes about 190,000 distinct CDR3 sequences, approximately 24% of them seen just once. Time point specified: patch test 3, about 24 weeks after DPC sensitization. Regarding treatment: therapeutic diphenylcyclopropenone sensitization with weekly scalp DPC. The source was whole blood, collected in connection with sensitization to the hapten diphenylcyclopropenone (DPC). These receptors originate from a middle-aged woman with alopecia areata. Some clones in this sample may be carry-over from other donors' samples.

This clonotype was counted between two and nine times. The J gene is TRBJ2-7, the V gene TRBV29-1; 9 nucleotides agree with TRBD2. This CDR3 region has 14 residues. CDR1 is SQVTM, CDR2 ANQGSEA, per germline. The V gene end was trimmed by 4 bases and the J gene end by 8 bases; junction bases not matched to a gene: 12. CDR3 protein: CSVVLAGTYLKQYF. CDR3 nucleotides: TGCAGCGTTGTTCTAGCGGGGACCTACTTAAAGCAGTACTTC.

This clonotype showed up just a few times. The genes are TRBV29-1 and TRBJ1-1; D remains ambiguous. CDR3 length equals 12 residues. From germline, CDR1 is SQVTM and CDR2 ANQGSEA. The V and J ends lost 7 bases and 1 base respectively, with 10 bases between them. DNA for the CDR3: TGCAGCGCTCAAGGGCCGAACACTGAAGCTTTCTTT. Its protein product is CSAQGPNTEAFF. The entire variable domain, with the rest obtained from reference TRBV29-1 and TRBJ1-1, is as follows: SAVISQKPSRDICQRGTSLTIQCQVDSQVTMMFWYRQQPGQSLTLIATANQGSEATYESGFVIDKFPISRPNLTFSTLTVSNMSPEDSSIYLCSAQGPNTEAFFGQGTRLTVV.

This clonotype appeared a few times. The rearrangement links TRBV24-1 to TRBJ2-5, with D perhaps matching TRBD2 (7 bases). The CDR3 is made up of 15 amino acids. Between the trimmed V and J ends, which lost 3 bases and 4 bases, there was a span of 14 bases. The germline CDR1 and CDR2 sequences are KGHDR and SFDVKD. Here the CDR3 reads CATSDMGGGGETQYF. The DNA of the CDR3 is TGTGCCACCAGTGATATGGGCGGGGGCGGAGAGACCCAGTACTTC.

The CDR3 nucleotides are TGTGCCAGCAGTCCTCAGTCTCAGGGTATCACTGAAGCTTTCTTT. Its protein product is CASSPQSQGITEAFF. The chain couples TRBV6-5 to TRBJ1-1, with D possibly being TRBD1 (5 bases). V was clipped by 5 bases and J by 4 bases, with 17 bases between them. CDR3 size: 15 residues. CDR1 MNHEY and CDR2 SVGAGI come from the germline V gene.

The chain recombines TRBV7-2 with TRBJ1-5; D ambiguous. V lost 8 bases, J lost 1 base, and 9 bases lay in between. The CDR3 loop spans 13 amino acids. The germline V gene has CDR1 SGHTA and CDR2 FQGNSA. The CDR3 loop reads CASGERSNQPQHF. In DNA form, the CDR3 reads TGTGCCAGCGGGGAGCGGAGCAATCAGCCCCAGCATTTT.

The table lists this clonotype with a few counts. The CDR3 bases are TGTGCCAGCAGTGAATCAAGCGGGAGGGCCCACGAGCAGTACTTC. Amino acid sequence: CASSESSGRAHEQYF. The rearrangement joins TRBV25-1 to TRBJ2-7; TRBD2 agrees at 10 bases. V lost 1 base, J lost 5 bases, and 5 bases stayed unmatched. Germline V lookup: CDR1 MGHDK, CDR2 SYGVNS. This CDR3 comprises 15 residues.

This clonotype came up a few times. J is TRBJ2-7 and V is TRBV27, with D uncertain. V lost 4 bases and J lost 0, with 13 bases in between. The CDR3 is made up of 15 amino acids. CDR1 and CDR2 from the germline V gene are MNHEY and SMNVEV (reference sequence). The CDR3 region has the DNA TGTGCCAGCAGTTATGACATTTCAACCTCCTACGAGCAGTACTTC. This sequence encodes CASSYDISTSYEQYF.

The gene calls are TRBV6-2 or TRBV6-3 and TRBJ2-1, with TRBD2 identical over 13 bases. This CDR3 has 16 amino acids. The germline CDR1 and CDR2 sequences are MNHEY and SVGEGT. V lost 6 bases and J lost 3; bases outside the gene matches: 5. Written as DNA, the CDR3 is TGTGCCAGCAGGAAACTAGCGGGAGGGATCTACAATGAGCAGTTCTTC. Its translation: CASRKLAGGIYNEQFF.

This clonotype came up many times. The gene calls are TRBV27 and TRBJ1-5, with 7 bases aligning to TRBD1. The CDR3 spans 16 residues. Germline CDR1 and CDR2: MNHEY and SMNVEV (reference sequence). The V gene end was trimmed by 5 bases and the J gene end by 1 base; junction bases not matched to a gene: 8. CDR3 sequence (DNA): TGTGCCAGCAGTCCGAGACAGGGTGTGAGCAATCAGCCCCAGCATTTT. It yields the protein CASSPRQGVSNQPQHF.

This rearrangement joins TRBV19 to TRBJ2-7; 7 bases map to TRBD2. V dropped 7 bases and J dropped 2; count of bases not matched to a gene: 8. The CDR3 extends over 14 amino acids. CDR1 LNHDA and CDR2 SQIVND come from the germline V gene (reference sequence). CDR3 sequence reads: CASNKGLAAYEQYF. The DNA for the CDR3 is TGTGCCAGTAACAAAGGGCTAGCGGCCTACGAGCAGTACTTC. The variable domain in full, completed from reference TRBV19 and TRBJ2-7, reads DGGITQSPKYLFRKEGQNVTLSCEQNLNHDAMYWYRQDPGQGLRLIYYSQIVNDFQKGDIAEGYSVSREKKESFPLTVTSAQKNPTAFYLCASNKGLAAYEQYFGPGTRLTVT.

The J gene is TRBJ2-7, the V gene TRBV28, with 8 bases matching TRBD2. Germline lookup yields CDR1 MDHEN and CDR2 SYDVKM. J lost 7 bases, V lost 5 bases, and 16 bases had no gene match. This CDR3 has 16 residues. CDR3 nucleotides: TGTGCCAGCAGTCCCTACAGACTAGCGACCGCAAGGGAGCAGTACTTC. It is translated as CASSPYRLATAREQYF.

This clonotype showed up many times. CDR3 nucleotides: TGTGCCATCCGAAGCCCCGGGAGTAATGAAAAACTGTTTTTT. This translates into CAIRSPGSNEKLFF. V usage is TRBV10-3 and J usage is TRBJ1-4; D remains ambiguous. Per the germline V gene, CDR1 is ENHRY and CDR2 is SYGVKD. V shed 8 bases and J shed 4 bases, with 14 bases lying between them. CDR3 length: 14 amino acids.

This sequence joins TRBV5-1 and TRBJ2-7; D possibly corresponds to TRBD1 (6 bases). This CDR3 region has 14 residues. Germline CDR1 and CDR2: SGHRS and YFSETQ. The germline V and J ends were trimmed by 1 base and 3 bases, with 11 bases remaining between them. CDR3: CASSLRAGDYEQYF. CDR3 in DNA: TGCGCCAGCAGCTTGAGGGCAGGGGACTACGAGCAGTACTTC.

The table lists this clonotype with a few counts. This sequence joins TRBV27 and TRBJ2-7, with TRBD2 matching over 9 bases. Losses at the gene ends were 5 bases for V and 3 bases for J; bases not matched to a gene: 5. Germline loops: CDR1 MNHEY, CDR2 SMNVEV (reference sequence). The length of the CDR3 is 14 residues. The CDR3 is CASSALAGSYEQYF. CDR3 DNA sequence: TGTGCCAGCAGTGCGCTAGCGGGGAGCTACGAGCAGTACTTC.

Regarding this clonotype: One end of the junction is discordant with germline, which a read error may explain. The chain employs TRBV25-1 and TRBJ1-1, with TRBD1 matching over 7 bases. Per germline, CDR1 MGHDK and CDR2 SYGVNS. The CDR3 consists of 12 residues. This CDR3 is CASTKGAGEALF. The CDR3, as DNA: TGTGCCAGCACTAAGGGGGCGGGGGAAGCTCTCTTT.

The chain links TRBV7-8 to TRBJ2-5; 10 nucleotides line up with TRBD1. Trimming cost V 4 bases and J 5 bases; bases outside gene matches: 7. Germline V gene lookup returns CDR1 SGHVS and CDR2 FQNEAQ. This CDR3 spans 15 amino acids. The CDR3 DNA reads as TGTGCCAGCAGCTCAGACAGGGGGCGGTTCGAGACCCAGTACTTC. This gives the protein CASSSDRGRFETQYF.

This chain joins TRBV7-9 and TRBJ1-1; D gene uncertain. Germline V lookup: CDR1 SEHNR, CDR2 FQNEAQ (reference sequence). The germline V and J ends were trimmed by 5 bases and 5 bases, with 6 bases remaining between them. This CDR3 is built from 11 residues. The CDR3 region is CASSESTEAFF. CDR3 coding DNA: TGTGCCAGCAGCGAATCTACTGAAGCTTTCTTT.

The chain uses TRBV6-5 and TRBJ2-1; 9 nucleotides align to TRBD2. The ends lost 10 bases at V and 8 bases at J; junction bases unmatched: 3. CDR1 is MNHEY and CDR2 is SVGAGI in the germline V gene. This CDR3 contains 11 residues. The CDR3 nucleotides read TGTGCCAACCTAGCGGGGTATGAGCAGTTCTTC. Translating gives CANLAGYEQFF.

This clonotype was seen many times. As DNA, the CDR3 is TGCAGTGCTAGAGGGGTGGGGACAGTATCCTACGAGCAGTACTTC. Translating it yields CSARGVGTVSYEQYF. V gene TRBV20-1 combines with J gene TRBJ2-7, with 7 bases matching TRBD1. In germline, CDR1 is DFQATT, CDR2 SNEGSKA (reference sequence). V was clipped by 1 base and J by 1 base; unmatched bases: 7. This CDR3 region has 15 residues.

This rearrangement joins TRBV5-1 to TRBJ2-3; 9 nucleotides align to TRBD1. Per the germline V gene, CDR1 is SGHRS and CDR2 is YFSETQ. CDR3 length equals 16 residues. Trimming at V came to 7 bases and at J to 2 bases, leaving 11 bases not matched to a gene. The CDR3 DNA follows: TGCGCCAGCTTTGATTGGGACAGGGACTTCACAGATACGCAGTATTTT. It yields the protein CASFDWDRDFTDTQYF.

The chain employs TRBV7-3 and TRBJ2-3, with D possibly TRBD2 on 5 matching bases. Germline assignment: CDR1 SGHTA and CDR2 FQGTGA. Trimming cost V 2 bases and J 0 bases, with 9 bases left between them. The CDR3 is 15 residues long. The CDR3 DNA sequence: TGTGCCAGCAGCTTAGTAGGCGGGAGCACAGATACGCAGTATTTT. This codes for CASSLVGGSTDTQYF.